Listed below are T cell receptor beta chains from one sample, sequenced in a study of Siglec-9 on CD8 T cells in melanoma. Clones were sequenced by immunoSEQ multiplex PCR, and TCRdb holds only the in-frame ones, with some missing. This table holds 30,000 to 45,000 clones, 65% to 85% found once. The sequencing sample was made of Siglec-9- CD8+ T cells sorted from blood. The receptors were gathered from a human donor in good health. Both conserved end residues are part of each CDR3. Each record gives: V gene, J gene, clone size, D gene, CDR3 protein, CDR3 DNA. D genes are given only for firm matches. Size values are once, few and many counts, or a class for expanded clones, and some rows have none.

TRBV2	TRBJ2-7	NA	TRBD2	CASMDSGRGAFAEQYF	TGTGCCAGTATGGATTCCGGGCGGGGGGCCTTCGCCGAGCAGTACTTC
TRBV11-2	TRBJ2-3	NA	TRBD2	CASSSSGSYADTQYF	TGTGCCAGCAGCTCTAGCGGGAGTTACGCAGATACGCAGTATTTT
TRBV5-5	TRBJ2-2	once	NA	CASIEASGELFF	TGTGCCAGCATCGAAGCTTCCGGGGAGCTGTTTTTT
TRBV29-1	TRBJ2-1	NA	TRBD2	CSATGGNEQFF	TGCAGCGCAACCGGGGGGAATGAGCAGTTCTTC
TRBV7-2	TRBJ2-1	NA	NA	CASSLGLAENVEQFF	TGTGCCAGCAGCTTAGGGTTAGCGGAAAATGTAGAGCAGTTCTTC
TRBV11-2	TRBJ2-3	once	TRBD2	CASSLTHASGGGTDTQYF	TGTGCCAGCAGCTTAACCCACGCTAGCGGGGGGGGCACAGATACGCAGTATTTT
TRBV5-4	TRBJ2-7	NA	NA	CASSLDPGAVSYEQYF	TGTGCCAGCAGCTTGGATCCGGGGGCCGTCTCCTACGAGCAGTACTTC
TRBV11-2	TRBJ2-7	NA	NA	CASSTGEDSSYEQYF	TGTGCCAGCAGTACCGGGGAGGACAGTTCCTACGAGCAGTACTTC
TRBV6-1	TRBJ1-3	few	NA	CASRDRDGGNTIYF	TGTGCCAGCAGAGATAGGGACGGCGGAAACACCATATATTTT
TRBV10-2	TRBJ1-2	NA	NA	CASQQGVLDGYTF	TGCGCCAGTCAACAGGGCGTTCTTGATGGCTACACCTTC
TRBV5-4	TRBJ2-1	NA	TRBD1	CASSPDRGHEQFF	TGTGCCAGCAGCCCCGACAGGGGGCATGAGCAGTTCTTC
TRBV7-6	TRBJ1-1	few	NA	CASSWDLPEMNTEAFF	TGTGCCAGCAGCTGGGACCTACCAGAAATGAACACTGAAGCTTTCTTT
TRBV2	TRBJ2-3	NA	NA	CASSDQGSTDTQYF	TGTGCCAGCAGTGACCAGGGTAGCACAGATACGCAGTATTTT
TRBV2	TRBJ1-5	NA	NA	CASKYSGLVNQPQHF	TGTGCCAGCAAGTACTCAGGACTTGTGAATCAGCCCCAGCATTTT
TRBV19	TRBJ2-2	NA	NA	CASHYQSGNTGELFF	TGTGCCAGCCACTACCAATCGGGTAACACCGGGGAGCTGTTTTTT
TRBV19	TRBJ1-2	NA	NA	CASSDGGGILYGYTF	TGTGCCAGTTCGGACGGGGGCGGAATACTCTATGGCTACACCTTC
TRBV7-9	TRBJ2-3	NA	TRBD1	CASSDPGQGASTDTQYF	TGTGCCAGCAGCGATCCTGGACAGGGGGCTAGCACAGATACGCAGTATTTT
TRBV13	TRBJ2-1	NA	TRBD2	CASSPGGTTSYNEQFF	TGTGCCAGCAGCCCCGGGGGGACGACCTCCTACAATGAGCAGTTCTTC
TRBV6-1	TRBJ1-5	few	NA	CASSEWQNSNQPQHF	TGTGCCAGCAGTGAGTGGCAGAATAGCAATCAGCCCCAGCATTTT
TRBV19	TRBJ2-6	NA	NA	CASRDGANVLTF	TGTGCCAGCCGGGACGGTGCCAACGTCCTGACTTTC
TRBV5-1	TRBJ2-7	NA	TRBD1	CASRGQGATEQYF	TGCGCCAGCAGAGGGCAGGGGGCGACAGAGCAGTACTTC
TRBV27	TRBJ1-2	NA	TRBD1	CASRQGGYGYTF	TGTGCCAGCAGGCAGGGGGGCTATGGCTACACCTTC
TRBV4-1	TRBJ1-5	once	NA	CASSQDPGPTYSNQPQHF	TGCGCCAGCAGCCAGGATCCGGGACCGACGTATAGCAATCAGCCCCAGCATTTT
TRBV27	TRBJ1-2	NA	NA	CASSSADRRYGYTF	TGTGCCAGCAGTTCGGCCGACCGGAGGTATGGCTACACCTTC
TRBV19	TRBJ2-5	NA	NA	CASSGVAREQETQYF	TGTGCCAGTAGTGGGGTAGCGCGCGAGCAAGAGACCCAGTACTTC
TRBV7-9	TRBJ2-5	once	TRBD1	CASSLIWTGYQETQYF	TGTGCCAGCAGCTTAATTTGGACAGGGTATCAAGAGACCCAGTACTTC
TRBV2	TRBJ2-7	NA	TRBD1	CASRKDRGQAYEQYF	TGTGCCAGCAGGAAAGACAGGGGGCAAGCCTACGAGCAGTACTTC
TRBV30	TRBJ2-2	NA	NA	CAWSPIRITGELFF	TGTGCCTGGAGTCCGATTAGAATCACCGGGGAGCTGTTTTTT
TRBV6-5	TRBJ2-1	NA	TRBD1	CASSYKQGAYNEQFF	TGTGCCAGCAGTTACAAGCAGGGGGCCTACAATGAGCAGTTCTTC
TRBV7-9	TRBJ2-2	NA	NA	CASSSPFSGFPGELFF	TGTGCCAGCAGCTCCCCCTTTTCTGGGTTTCCCGGGGAGCTGTTTTTT
TRBV5-1	TRBJ1-1	NA	NA	CASSLANSRVEAFF	TGCGCCAGCAGCTTGGCCAACTCTAGAGTTGAAGCTTTCTTT
TRBV7-9	TRBJ2-1	once	TRBD2	CASSPYGLAGTYNEQFF	TGTGCCAGCAGCCCGTATGGACTAGCGGGGACCTACAATGAGCAGTTCTTC
TRBV27	TRBJ2-7	once	NA	CASSLDGYLREQYF	TGTGCCAGCAGTTTAGACGGATACCTACGAGAGCAGTACTTC
TRBV7-9	TRBJ2-5	NA	NA	CASSPDGVAAETQYF	TGTGCCAGCAGCCCCGACGGAGTGGCTGCGGAGACCCAGTACTTC
TRBV27	TRBJ2-3	once	NA	CASSTTDGSVELTDTQYF	TGTGCCAGCAGTACGACAGACGGATCCGTCGAGCTCACAGATACGCAGTATTTT
TRBV6-5	TRBJ1-5	NA	NA	CASSHRGNQPQHF	TGTGCCAGCAGTCACAGAGGAAATCAGCCCCAGCATTTT
TRBV27	TRBJ2-7	NA	NA	CASSFRDSGPYEQYF	TGTGCCAGCAGTTTTCGGGACTCTGGTCCCTACGAGCAGTACTTC
TRBV7-9	TRBJ2-7	NA	NA	CASSPSGSYEQYF	TGTGCCAGCAGCCCCTCAGGAAGCTACGAGCAGTACTTC
TRBV27	TRBJ2-3	NA	NA	CASSLRVGHYTQYF	TGTGCCAGCAGTTTAAGGGTTGGGCACTATACGCAGTATTTT
TRBV19	TRBJ2-7	NA	NA	CASSIGDSYEQYF	TGTGCCAGTAGTATTGGGGATTCCTACGAGCAGTACTTC
TRBV6-1	TRBJ1-5	few	NA	CASSEAGGNQPQHF	TGTGCCAGCAGTGAAGCAGGGGGCAATCAGCCCCAGCATTTT
TRBV11-2	TRBJ2-3	once	TRBD2	CASSFLLAGGGDTQYF	TGTGCCAGCAGCTTTTTGCTAGCGGGAGGGGGAGATACGCAGTATTTT
TRBV18	TRBJ2-2	NA	NA	CASRPTNTGELFF	TGTGCCAGCCGACCGACGAACACCGGGGAGCTGTTTTTT
TRBV9	TRBJ2-7	NA	TRBD2	CASSVDWTSTYEQYF	TGTGCCAGCAGCGTAGATTGGACTAGTACCTACGAGCAGTACTTC
TRBV25-1	TRBJ2-1	NA	TRBD2	CASQTSGRGYNEQFF	TGTGCCAGCCAAACTAGCGGGAGGGGATACAATGAGCAGTTCTTC
TRBV11-2	TRBJ2-1	NA	NA	CASASNGRRNEQFF	TGTGCCAGCGCATCCAACGGGAGAAGGAATGAGCAGTTCTTC
TRBV7-9	TRBJ1-2	NA	NA	CASTPEATYGYTF	TGTGCCAGCACCCCCGAAGCGACCTATGGCTACACCTTC
TRBV2	TRBJ1-1	NA	NA	CASSEPTGGETEAFF	TGTGCCAGCAGTGAGCCAACGGGGGGGGAAACTGAAGCTTTCTTT
TRBV5-1	TRBJ1-1	few	NA	CASSLETNTEAFF	TGCGCCAGCAGCTTGGAGACGAACACTGAAGCTTTCTTT
TRBV29-1	TRBJ2-1	once	NA	CSGERASYNEQFF	TGCAGCGGGGAGCGGGCCTCCTACAATGAGCAGTTCTTC
TRBV27	TRBJ2-5	NA	TRBD2	CASSSYRLSGGAVETQYF	TGTGCCAGCAGTTCCTATCGCCTTAGCGGGGGGGCCGTAGAGACCCAGTACTTC
TRBV6-4	TRBJ2-3	NA	TRBD2	CASSELAGGQDTQYF	TGTGCCAGCAGTGAACTAGCGGGGGGGCAAGATACGCAGTATTTT
TRBV15	TRBJ2-3	NA	TRBD2	CATSGGGRSADTQYF	TGTGCCACCAGCGGCGGCGGGAGATCTGCAGATACGCAGTATTTT